The subject of this entry is one TCR beta chain. Germline V gene sequence: CDR1 SGHVS, CDR2 FNYEAQ. The length of the CDR3 is 17 residues. Unmatched junction bases numbered 15, after V lost 1 base and J lost 7 bases. TCRdb keeps only in-frame clones here, not all; method: immunoSEQ multiplex PCR. The data contain 100,000 or so clones, more than 75% of them singletons. The sample originates from a study of blood T cell repertoires in COVID-19. Sequenced input: peripheral blood. This rearrangement joins TRBV7-6 to TRBJ2-7; TRBD2 matches 8 bases. This clonotype was obtained from a human donor in a cohort sampled during active COVID-19. CDR3 in DNA: TGTGCCAGCAGCTTAGGTCAGGCTAGCGGGTTCATCAGAGAGCAGTACTTC. Encoded protein: CASSLGQASGFIREQYF.